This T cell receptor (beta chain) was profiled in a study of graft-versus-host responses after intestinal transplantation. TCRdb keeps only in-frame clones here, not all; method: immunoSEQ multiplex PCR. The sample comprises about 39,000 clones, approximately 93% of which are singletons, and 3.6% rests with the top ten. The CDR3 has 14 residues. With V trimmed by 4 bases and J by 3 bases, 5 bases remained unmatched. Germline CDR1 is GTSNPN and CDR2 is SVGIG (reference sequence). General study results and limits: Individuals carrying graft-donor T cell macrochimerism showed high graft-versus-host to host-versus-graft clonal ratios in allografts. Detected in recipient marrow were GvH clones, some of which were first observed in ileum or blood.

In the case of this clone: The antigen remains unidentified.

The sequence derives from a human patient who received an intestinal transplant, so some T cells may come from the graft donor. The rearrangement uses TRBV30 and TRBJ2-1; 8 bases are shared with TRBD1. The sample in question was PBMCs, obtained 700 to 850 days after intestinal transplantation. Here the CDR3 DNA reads TGTGCCTGGATGTGGGGACAGGACTACAATGAGCAGTTCTTC. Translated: CAWMWGQDYNEQFF.